What follows are 22 T cell receptor beta chains derived from one specimen sequenced in a study of early T cells in non-severe SARS-CoV-2 infection. Each CDR3 protein is one row after TCRdb ran MiXCR on the 5' RACE reads. The sample lists 98,000 or so distinct CDR3 sequences, approximately 11% occurring once. The sequenced sample was whole blood. The receptors stem from an adult who was a healthcare worker with PCR-confirmed SARS-CoV-2 infection or an uninfected control (not recorded which).

This clonotype was recorded many times. V is TRBV6-5 and J is TRBJ2-5; D not certain. CDR1 is MNHEY, CDR2 SVGAGI, per germline. The V end lost 3 bases, the J end lost 1 base, and 15 bases lay between the germline ends. This CDR3 comprises 16 residues. CDR3: CASSYLGGQIQETQYF. The CDR3 bases are TGTGCCAGCAGTTATCTGGGTGGGCAGATCCAAGAGACCCAGTACTTC.

This clonotype was counted many times. The V call is TRBV27, the J call TRBJ2-7; perhaps TRBD1 as D (7 bases). V lost 2 bases, J lost 6 bases, and 17 bases lay in between. The CDR3 spans 15 residues. Germline V gene data show CDR1 as MNHEY and CDR2 as SMNVEV (reference sequence). The CDR3 DNA is TGTGCCAGCAGTTTAAACGGGGGTACAGGGGTCGAGCAGTACTTC. This codes for CASSLNGGTGVEQYF.

This clonotype was observed a few times. This chain uses TRBV11-1 with TRBJ1-2; 9 nucleotides agree with TRBD1. V was clipped by 4 bases and J by 8 bases; unmatched bases: 5. There are 13 residues in the CDR3. Germline V gene lookup returns CDR1 SGHAT and CDR2 FQDESV (reference sequence). The DNA of the CDR3 is TGTGCCAGCAGCTGGGCCGGGACAGGGGGCTACACCTTC. Amino acid sequence: CASSWAGTGGYTF.

The table lists this clonotype with many counts. The chain is built from TRBV4-2 and TRBJ2-7, with D perhaps matching TRBD2 (5 bases). V was clipped by 5 bases and J by 4 bases, with 12 bases between them. This CDR3 is built from 13 residues. Germline CDR1 and CDR2: LGHNA and YNFKEQ. The CDR3 DNA follows: TGTGCCAGCAGCGTGGATTCGGGGTACGAGCAGTACTTC. Translation: CASSVDSGYEQYF.

The chain carries TRBV24-1 and TRBJ2-1; a possible D gene is TRBD1 (5 bases). Trimming cost V 2 bases and J 2 bases, with 12 bases left between them. This CDR3 has 16 residues. Germline CDR1 and CDR2: KGHDR and SFDVKD. The CDR3 loop is CATSDSGSTTYNEQFF. The CDR3 region has the DNA TGTGCCACCAGTGATTCAGGGTCCACCACCTACAATGAGCAGTTCTTC.

V is TRBV7-2 and J is TRBJ1-6; no clear D gene. CDR1 and CDR2 from the germline V gene are SGHTA and FQGNSA. The CDR3 covers 13 residues. Trimming took off 8 bases at V and 7 bases at J, with 12 bases between the two ends. CDR3 DNA: TGTGCCAGCCAAGTCACGACCAATTCACCCCTCCACTTT. It specifies CASQVTTNSPLHF.

The sample holds a few counts of this clonotype. The gene calls are TRBV20-1 and TRBJ2-7; 8 bases map to TRBD1. Germline-derived CDR1 and CDR2 are DFQATT and SNEGSKA (reference sequence). V lost 2 bases, J lost 1 base, and 7 bases stayed unmatched. This CDR3 has 15 residues. In nucleotides, the CDR3 is TGCAGTGCTAGACTGACAGGGGAATCGTCCTACGAGCAGTACTTC. Protein: CSARLTGESSYEQYF.

The rearrangement joins TRBV6-5 to TRBJ2-1; either TRBD1 or TRBD2 may fit D (5 bases each). The V gene lost 7 bases and the J gene lost 9 bases, with 25 bases spanning the gap. CDR1 is MNHEY and CDR2 is SVGAGI in the germline V gene. The CDR3 has 16 residues. DNA for the CDR3: TGTGCCAGCATCCCGGGACGTAGAGGGGATAGTGGTGAGCAGTTCTTC. As protein: CASIPGRRGDSGEQFF.

This clonotype came up many times. The chain carries TRBV19 and TRBJ1-2; D is possibly TRBD1 (5 bases). The CDR3 length is 15 residues. The germline V gene has CDR1 LNHDA and CDR2 SQIVND (reference sequence). The V end was cut by 5 bases, the J end by 8 bases, with 21 bases between. CDR3 sequence: CASSLRDSPGLGYTF. In DNA, the CDR3 is TGTGCCAGTAGTCTCCGTGACAGCCCCGGATTGGGCTACACCTTC. Combining the CDR3 with reference TRBV19 and TRBJ1-2 gives the whole variable domain DGGITQSPKYLFRKEGQNVTLSCEQNLNHDAMYWYRQDPGQGLRLIYYSQIVNDFQKGDIAEGYSVSREKKESFPLTVTSAQKNPTAFYLCASSLRDSPGLGYTFGSGTRLTVV.

This clonotype was observed a few times. This chain links TRBV19 with TRBJ1-2, with 8 bases matching TRBD1. V gave up 8 bases and J gave up 1 base; unmatched junction bases: 9. Germline values: CDR1 LNHDA, CDR2 SQIVND (reference sequence). The CDR3 totals 15 residues. CDR3 sequence (DNA): TGTGCCAGTGCGACAGGGGAGTCCGGTAACTATGGCTACACCTTC. As protein: CASATGESGNYGYTF.

The chain is built from TRBV4-1 and TRBJ2-7; no firm D call. The germline CDR1 and CDR2 sequences are MGHRA and YSYEKL. Between the trimmed V and J ends, which lost 1 base and 1 base, there was a span of 11 bases. The CDR3 consists of 15 residues. Written as DNA, the CDR3 is TGCGCCAGCAGCCAAGCTGGTTTAGAATCCTACGAGCAGTACTTC. Protein sequence: CASSQAGLESYEQYF.

This clonotype was counted a few times. This chain connects TRBV5-5 to TRBJ2-1; D gene ambiguous. Germline V gene sequence: CDR1 SGHKS, CDR2 YYEKEE (reference sequence). Trimming removed 2 bases from V and 4 bases from J, with 16 bases in between. The CDR3 extends over 16 amino acids. The CDR3 region has the DNA TGTGCCAGCAGCTTCGAAGTGACCTACAAGTACAATGAGCAGTTCTTC. It encodes CASSFEVTYKYNEQFF.

The chain is built from TRBV6-5 and TRBJ2-3; D might be TRBD1 or TRBD2, each matching 5 bases. The CDR3 totals 14 residues. Germline-derived CDR1 and CDR2 are MNHEY and SVGAGI. V was clipped by 5 bases and J by 0 bases, with 9 bases between them. Here the CDR3 reads CASSIGTSTDTQYF. CDR3 DNA: TGTGCCAGCAGTATAGGGACCAGCACAGATACGCAGTATTTT.

This chain connects TRBV15 to TRBJ2-7; TRBD1 agrees at 9 bases. J gave up 6 bases and V 5 bases, and 14 bases lay outside the gene matches. Germline V lookup: CDR1 LNHNV, CDR2 YYDKDF (reference sequence). This CDR3 spans 16 amino acids. The CDR3 is CATSSAPGDRVGEQYF. For the CDR3, the DNA is TGTGCCACCAGCTCCGCCCCGGGGGACAGGGTCGGCGAGCAGTACTTC.

This clonotype was counted only a few times. The chain carries TRBV28 and TRBJ2-1, with TRBD1 as a possible D gene (6 bases). Trimming stripped 6 bases from V and 4 bases from J, with 13 bases between. In germline, CDR1 is MDHEN, CDR2 SYDVKM. The CDR3 is 14 amino acids. This chain's CDR3 is CASSPGQRYNEQFF. The CDR3 region has the DNA TGTGCCAGCAGCCCCGGACAGCGATACAATGAGCAGTTCTTC.

This clonotype was picked up a small number of times. V gene TRBV18 combines with J gene TRBJ2-5; the D is unclear. The CDR3 runs 13 residues. The germline V and J ends were trimmed by 2 bases and 1 base, with 5 bases remaining between them. The V gene's germline CDR1 is KGHSH and CDR2 LQKENI. The CDR3 here is CASSPKGQETQYF. CDR3 bases: TGTGCCAGCTCACCAAAGGGCCAAGAGACCCAGTACTTC. Looking up the rest from reference TRBV18 and TRBJ2-5 gives the full variable domain: NAGVMQNPRHLVRRRGQEARLRCSPMKGHSHVYWYRQLPEEGLKFMVYLQKENIIDESGMPKERFSAEFPKEGPSILRIQQVVRGDSAAYFCASSPKGQETQYFGPGTRLLVL.

Many counts were recorded for this clonotype. This chain connects TRBV5-1 to TRBJ2-7; 10 nucleotides line up with TRBD1. J gave up 2 bases and V 1 base, and 3 bases lay outside the gene matches. Per germline, CDR1 SGHRS and CDR2 YFSETQ. The CDR3 has 15 amino acids. The CDR3 loop reads CASSLRDRGAYEQYF. DNA for the CDR3: TGCGCCAGCAGCTTGAGGGACAGGGGAGCCTACGAGCAGTACTTC.

There are many counts of this clonotype. This sequence joins TRBV27 and TRBJ2-1; the D call may be TRBD1 or TRBD2 (5 bases each). This CDR3 spans 15 amino acids. V lost 4 bases to trimming and J lost 9 bases, with 19 bases between them. From germline, CDR1 is MNHEY and CDR2 SMNVEV (reference sequence). In nucleotides, the CDR3 is TGTGCCAGCAGTTCCCGGGACGGAGAGTCGGGTGAGCAGTTCTTC. Translation: CASSSRDGESGEQFF.

This chain uses TRBV7-2 with TRBJ2-5, with D perhaps matching TRBD2 (6 bases). With 1 base removed from V and 1 base from J, the gap between germline ends came to 10 bases. Germline V gene sequence: CDR1 SGHTA, CDR2 FQGNSA. There are 15 residues in the CDR3. CDR3 in amino acids: CASSLGGGSQETQYF. CDR3 nucleotides: TGTGCCAGCAGCTTAGGTGGGGGGAGCCAAGAGACCCAGTACTTC.

This clonotype has only a few counts. The rearrangement uses TRBV20-1 and TRBJ2-4; no clear D gene. CDR3 size: 17 residues. Trimming left V 3 bases short and J 0 bases short, with 18 bases between. From germline, CDR1 is DFQATT and CDR2 SNEGSKA (reference sequence). CDR3 in DNA: TGCAGTGCTAGTCGGCCGGAACTGCCTCTAGCCAAAAACATTCAGTACTTC. Protein sequence: CSASRPELPLAKNIQYF.

This clonotype has only a few counts. CDR3 nucleotide sequence: TGTGCCAGCAGGCCACAGGGTTTCACCACTGAAGCTTTCTTT. It encodes CASRPQGFTTEAFF. The chain combines TRBV6-1 with TRBJ1-1, with a possible D match to TRBD1 (6 bases). Trimming pared 6 bases from V and 4 bases from J, leaving 15 bases between. CDR1 is MNHNS and CDR2 is SASEGT in the germline V gene. The CDR3 is 14 residues long.

This chain connects TRBV6-2 or TRBV6-3 to TRBJ1-6; 7 nucleotides match TRBD1. This CDR3 has 15 amino acids. Per the germline V gene, CDR1 is MNHEY and CDR2 is SVGEGT. After removal of 6 bases from V and 7 bases from J, the junction contained 9 bases not matched to a gene. CDR3 protein: CASRLRDRNNSPLHF. As DNA, the CDR3 is TGTGCCAGCAGACTCCGGGACAGAAACAATTCACCCCTCCACTTT.